This TCR beta chain was documented in a study of T cells after yellow fever vaccination. Whole-study context: Libraries from low-cell-number fractions were prepared with the SMART-Seq v4 Ultra Low Input RNA kit. The study, taken as a whole, reports: Boosting was followed by the reappearance of most primary-vaccination clones (less than 98% CD4, 70% to 90% CD8). Some clonotypes, a small share, were shared between CD4 and CD8 compartments. Peaking faster, on day 5 versus 15, the secondary response was nonetheless weaker.

TCRdb re-called the 5' RACE reads with MiXCR, one entry per CDR3 protein. The sample has 450,000 to 550,000 distinct CDR3 sequences, 20% to 25% seen once; the top ten hold about a sixth. This clonotype has more than one count but fewer than ten. The target antigen is unknown. This CDR3 has 14 amino acids. The germline gives CDR1 ENHRY, CDR2 SYGVKD. Unmatched junction bases numbered 5, after V lost 7 bases and J lost 2 bases. This specimen was PBMCs, taken roughly 20 days after the first yellow fever vaccination. This TCR derives from a man younger than 35 who received the YFV17D yellow fever vaccine. The V and J genes are TRBV10-3 and TRBJ2-1; 7 nucleotides align to TRBD2. CDR3 nucleotide sequence: TGTGCCATCACCCAAGCGGGGCCCTACAATGAGCAGTTCTTC. Protein product: CAITQAGPYNEQFF.